A single sample is the source of the 5 T cell receptor beta chains below, sequenced in a study of CD8+CD57+ T cells in acquired aplastic anemia (dated by TCRdb to 2016 to 2019). Data came from an Illumina HiSeq 2000. Genomic DNA served as template for TCR beta VDJ combination and CDR3 sequence profiling. TCRdb trimmed public reads at Q25 via fastp, called clones via MiXCR and kept in-frame beta chains. Each record represents a unique CDR3 protein, reported with the most common genes and DNA among its rows. This sample is represented by 220,000 or so distinct CDR3 sequences; approximately 65% of them were singletons. The ten largest account for about three fifths of the sample. Flow cytometry had shown CD8+CD57+ cell expansion in the patients selected for sequencing. Source material: sorted CD4+, CD8+, or CD8+CD57+ T cells (not recorded which) from PBMCs. Receptors originate from a human donor with aplastic anemia.

This clonotype was picked up one time. The V call is TRBV12-3 or TRBV12-4, the J call TRBJ2-2; D is unclear. The CDR3 extends over 12 amino acids. Trimming left V 4 bases short and J 7 bases short, with 7 bases between. CDR3 bases: TGTGCCAGCAGTTACTCGGGCGGGGAGCTGTTTTTT. As protein: CASSYSGGELFF.

J is TRBJ1-3 and V is TRBV5-1; a possible D gene is TRBD1 (6 bases). V dropped 6 bases and J dropped 0 bases, with 10 bases sitting between them. This CDR3 is built from 14 residues. CDR1 is SGHRS, CDR2 YFSETQ, per germline. CDR3 nucleotides: TGCGCCAGCAACCCGGACAGCTCTGGAAACACCATATATTTT. This sequence encodes CASNPDSSGNTIYF.

V usage is TRBV19 and J usage is TRBJ1-5; no reliable D call. This CDR3 has 15 residues. Per germline, CDR1 LNHDA and CDR2 SQIVND (reference sequence). V lost 4 bases to trimming and J lost 0 bases, with 10 bases between them. CDR3 sequence reads: CASSKTEYSNQPQHF. The CDR3 DNA reads TGTGCCAGTAGTAAGACTGAGTATAGCAATCAGCCCCAGCATTTT. Complete variable domain (other parts from reference TRBV19 and TRBJ1-5): DGGITQSPKYLFRKEGQNVTLSCEQNLNHDAMYWYRQDPGQGLRLIYYSQIVNDFQKGDIAEGYSVSREKKESFPLTVTSAQKNPTAFYLCASSKTEYSNQPQHFGDGTRLSIL.

The chain couples TRBV29-1 to TRBJ2-1; 10 bases match TRBD2. Germline V lookup: CDR1 SQVTM, CDR2 ANQGSEA. This CDR3 region has 12 residues. The junction had 3 bases not matched to a gene; V was cut back by 4 bases and J by 9 bases. CDR3 amino acids: CSVVLAGVEQFF. In DNA form, the CDR3 reads TGCAGCGTTGTCCTAGCGGGAGTTGAGCAGTTCTTC.

At least ten counts were recorded for this clonotype. This chain connects TRBV12-3 or TRBV12-4 to TRBJ1-3, with TRBD1 matching 10 bases. The CDR3 is 15 residues long. The junction had 7 bases not matched to a gene; V was cut back by 7 bases and J by 4 bases. CDR3 loop: CASTLGQGYGNTIYF. The DNA for the CDR3 is TGTGCCAGCACCCTGGGACAGGGGTACGGAAACACCATATATTTT.